The 27 T cell receptor beta chains listed next were all sequenced from one sample in a study of blood T cells in healthy people across ages. Then a second PCR, running about 6 to 11 cycles, was carried out with a sample-barcoded 5' primer and a J-beta primer mix. TCRdb reanalysed the 5' RACE reads using MiXCR and keeps one entry per CDR3 protein. This sample yields 900,000 to 950,000 distinct CDR3 sequences, of which 29% are seen a single time; about a tenth belongs to the top ten. This sample also belongs to another study, concerning T cells of mothers and their children.

What was sequenced was blood. Receptors originate from a woman in her thirties or forties in good health.

In this sample, this clonotype turned up a few times. The chain combines TRBV7-8 with TRBJ2-1; a possible D gene is TRBD2 (6 bases). The CDR3 consists of 14 residues. V was trimmed by 1 base and J by 8 bases, leaving 12 bases between them. The germline gives CDR1 SGHVS, CDR2 FQNEAQ. The CDR3 region is CASSLEEREDEQFF. The CDR3 DNA reads TGTGCCAGCAGCTTAGAAGAAAGGGAGGATGAGCAGTTCTTC.

This clonotype was counted many times. The chain is built from TRBV6-6 and TRBJ1-2; 8 positions match TRBD1. Losses at the gene ends were 4 bases for V and 5 bases for J; bases not matched to a gene: 6. The CDR3 length is 14 residues. Germline loops: CDR1 MNHNY, CDR2 SVGAGI (reference sequence). The CDR3 sequence is CASSSDREAYGYTF. DNA of the CDR3: TGTGCCAGCAGTTCGGACAGGGAAGCATATGGCTACACCTTC.

This clonotype was found many times. In DNA, the CDR3 is TGCAGTGCTACGGAAGGACAGGGTAGCTCCTACGAGCAGTACTTC. It yields the protein CSATEGQGSSYEQYF. The chain couples TRBV20-1 to TRBJ2-7; TRBD1 matches 8 bases. V lost 4 bases and J lost 0; bases outside the gene matches: 8. This CDR3 comprises 15 residues. The V gene's germline CDR1 is DFQATT and CDR2 SNEGSKA (reference sequence).

The chain's CDR3 is CASSQINSHEAFF. Here the CDR3 DNA reads TGCGCCAGCAGCCAAATCAACAGCCATGAAGCTTTCTTT. The chain links TRBV4-1 to TRBJ1-1; no definite D call. The CDR3 is 13 amino acids. Trimming left V 2 bases short and J 7 bases short, with 11 bases between. Germline assignment: CDR1 MGHRA and CDR2 YSYEKL.

There are many counts of this clonotype. The V gene is TRBV7-2, the J gene TRBJ2-7, with 11 bases identical to TRBD2. The length of the CDR3 is 16 residues. Unmatched junction bases numbered 6, after V lost 4 bases and J lost 1 base. Germline CDR1 and CDR2: SGHTA and FQGNSA. CDR3 region: CASSWRLAGTSYEQYF. The CDR3 DNA reads TGTGCCAGCAGCTGGAGACTAGCGGGGACTTCCTACGAGCAGTACTTC.

J is TRBJ1-2 and V is TRBV30; maybe TRBD1 (6 bases). The CDR3 contains 12 residues. Germline CDR1 is GTSNPN and CDR2 is SVGIG (reference sequence). Trimming pared 5 bases from V and 3 bases from J, leaving 10 bases between. This CDR3 is CAWEDRYYGYTF. The CDR3 DNA reads as TGTGCCTGGGAAGACAGGTACTATGGCTACACCTTC.

Details on this clonotype: A read error is possible here, since a much larger clone lies one base away. The chain carries TRBV20-1 and TRBJ1-5; D is undetermined. V lost 5 bases to trimming and J lost 3 bases, with 20 bases between them. The CDR3 is 16 residues long. Germline V gives CDR1 DFQATT, CDR2 SNEGSKA (reference sequence). CDR3 nucleotide sequence: TGCAGTGCTTCGGTGGTAGCCGGACTGACCAATCAGCCCCAGCATTTT. Protein sequence: CSASVVAGLTNQPQHF.

This clonotype has ten or more counts. The chain is built from TRBV29-1 and TRBJ2-1; D is ambiguous. Per the germline V gene, CDR1 is SQVTM and CDR2 is ANQGSEA. The V gene lost 4 bases and the J gene lost 4 bases, with 8 bases spanning the gap. CDR3 length: 12 residues. Here the CDR3 reads CSVAGSYNEQFF. DNA for the CDR3: TGCAGCGTTGCAGGCAGTTACAATGAGCAGTTCTTC.

This clonotype has just a few counts. The chain joins TRBV20-1 to TRBJ1-2; 7 bases are shared with TRBD1. Per germline, CDR1 DFQATT and CDR2 SNEGSKA (reference sequence). Trimming removed 6 bases from V and 5 bases from J; junction bases left unmatched: 9. CDR3 length equals 13 residues. The CDR3 DNA reads as TGCAGTGCCCCCGGGCAGGGGGTTTATGGCTACACCTTC. Its protein is CSAPGQGVYGYTF.

In its sample, this clonotype was seen a few times. This chain uses TRBV10-3 with TRBJ1-2, with D unclear. Germline CDR1 reads ENHRY; CDR2 reads SYGVKD. V was cut by 9 bases and J by 3 bases, with 17 bases left in between. The CDR3 length is 14 residues. CDR3 sequence reads: CAIRRVVEDYGYTF. As DNA, the CDR3 is TGTGCCATTCGGCGGGTCGTGGAGGACTATGGCTACACCTTC.

The V and J genes are TRBV4-3 and TRBJ1-2; unclear D gene. This CDR3 is 15 amino acids long. V was cut by 1 base and J by 4 bases, with 13 bases left in between. Germline CDR1 and CDR2: LGHNA and YSLEER. CDR3 coding DNA: TGCGCCAGCAGCCAAGCAGTAAAGGGCATCTATGGCTACACCTTC. Protein sequence: CASSQAVKGIYGYTF.

The rearrangement links TRBV20-1 to TRBJ1-3, with a tentative D call TRBD1 (6 bases). There are 15 residues in the CDR3. Per the germline V gene, CDR1 is DFQATT and CDR2 is SNEGSKA (reference sequence). The ends were cut back, 3 bases at V and 0 bases at J, with 12 bases in the middle. The chain's CDR3 is CSASRGANSGNTIYF. DNA for the CDR3: TGCAGTGCTAGTAGGGGGGCCAACTCTGGAAACACCATATATTTT.

This clonotype came up many times. The rearrangement uses TRBV5-1 and TRBJ2-6; perhaps TRBD1 as D (5 bases). The CDR3 extends over 15 amino acids. Germline V gene sequence: CDR1 SGHRS, CDR2 YFSETQ. The germline V and J ends were trimmed by 5 bases and 0 bases, with 9 bases remaining between them. This chain's CDR3 is CASRGAVSGANVLTF. The CDR3 DNA follows: TGCGCCAGCAGAGGGGCCGTCTCTGGGGCCAACGTCCTGACTTTC.

This clonotype came up a few times. The chain couples TRBV20-1 to TRBJ2-3; TRBD1 matches 7 bases. Germline CDR1 DFQATT, CDR2 SNEGSKA (reference sequence). The CDR3 has 13 residues. The trim removed 6 bases at V and 1 base at J, leaving 4 bases unmatched. The CDR3 bases are TGCAGTGCGATTACAGGGGGCACAGATACGCAGTATTTT. Amino acid sequence: CSAITGGTDTQYF.

The genes are TRBV3-1 and TRBJ2-4; D is perhaps TRBD2 (6 bases). This CDR3 is built from 13 residues. Germline CDR1 LGHDT, CDR2 YNNKEL (reference sequence). V lost 4 bases and J 6 bases, leaving 10 bases between the germline ends. The DNA for the CDR3 is TGTGCCAGCAGCCCGTGGGACTTAAACATTCAGTACTTC. This gives the protein CASSPWDLNIQYF.

This clonotype was recorded a few times. The chain has TRBV30 and TRBJ2-1, with D possibly called TRBD1 or TRBD2 (6 bases each). Trimming stripped 8 bases from V and 0 bases from J, with 11 bases between. The CDR3 is made up of 13 amino acids. Germline-derived CDR1 and CDR2 are GTSNPN and SVGIG (reference sequence). CDR3 in amino acids: CARGTYSYNEQFF. The CDR3 coding sequence is TGTGCCCGCGGGACATACTCCTACAATGAGCAGTTCTTC.

Points on this clonotype: A junction end diverges from the germline sequence, so it may reflect a read error. V and J are TRBV5-1 and TRBJ2-4; D gene uncertain. This CDR3 spans 15 amino acids. Germline assignment: CDR1 SGHRS and CDR2 YFSETQ. The CDR3 DNA follows: TGCGCCAGCAGCCCCCGGACGGCCACCAAAAACATTCGGTACTTC. It is translated as CASSPRTATKNIRYF. Drawing the rest from reference TRBV5-1 and TRBJ2-4, the complete variable domain is KAGVTQTPRYLIKTRGQQVTLSCSPISGHRSVSWYQQTPGQGLQFLFEYFSETQRNKGNFPGRFSGRQFSNSRSEMNVSTLELGDSALYLCASSPRTATKNIRYFGAGTRLSVL.

In this sample, this clonotype turned up many times. J is TRBJ2-1 and V is TRBV12-3 or TRBV12-4; 10 bases agree with TRBD2. V lost 8 bases and J lost 6; bases outside the gene matches: 7. The CDR3 spans 14 residues. In nucleotides, the CDR3 is TGTGCCAGCTCCCGAGCGGGGGGGGCCAATGAGCAGTTCTTC. Translated: CASSRAGGANEQFF.

CDR3 region: CAISAREEGTDTQYF. As DNA, the CDR3 is TGTGCCATCAGCGCTAGGGAGGAAGGCACAGATACGCAGTATTTT. The V gene is TRBV10-3, the J gene TRBJ2-3, with D possibly TRBD2 on 6 matching bases. Trimming took 6 bases from V and 1 from J, leaving 14 bases between them. The length of the CDR3 is 15 residues. Germline V CDR1 and CDR2: ENHRY, SYGVKD.

The table lists this clonotype with many counts. In nucleotides, the CDR3 is TGTGCCAGCAGCCCGACAGGGAATAATCAGCCCCAGCATTTT. It yields the protein CASSPTGNNQPQHF. J is TRBJ1-5 and V is TRBV3-1; 7 bases match TRBD1. The junction had 4 bases not matched to a gene; V was cut back by 4 bases and J by 4 bases. Per germline, CDR1 LGHDT and CDR2 YNNKEL (reference sequence). This CDR3 comprises 14 residues.

The table lists this clonotype with a few counts. The chain couples TRBV9 to TRBJ2-3; 11 nucleotides match TRBD1. Losses at the gene ends were 6 bases for V and 5 bases for J; bases not matched to a gene: 5. The CDR3 has 14 residues. Germline CDR1 SGDLS, CDR2 YYNGEE. The CDR3 DNA reads TGTGCCAGCAATGGACAGGGGGCAAAAGATACGCAGTATTTT. Translating gives CASNGQGAKDTQYF. Full variable domain (missing parts from reference TRBV9 and TRBJ2-3): DSGVTQTPKHLITATGQRVTLRCSPRSGDLSVYWYQQSLDQGLQFLIQYYNGEERAKGNILERFSAQQFPDLHSELNLSSLELGDSALYFCASNGQGAKDTQYFGPGTRLTVL.

This clonotype was found many times. The chain couples TRBV20-1 to TRBJ2-1; perhaps TRBD1 as D (6 bases). The germline V and J ends were trimmed by 5 bases and 4 bases, with 9 bases remaining between them. The CDR3 is 12 residues long. In germline, CDR1 is DFQATT, CDR2 SNEGSKA (reference sequence). CDR3 residues: CSAGDTYNEQFF. The DNA of the CDR3 is TGCAGTGCTGGGGACACTTACAATGAGCAGTTCTTC.

The V and J genes are TRBV15 and TRBJ2-1; unclear D gene. Trimming took 5 bases from V and 5 from J, leaving 16 bases between them. This CDR3 comprises 15 residues. Germline V gene data show CDR1 as LNHNV and CDR2 as YYDKDF (reference sequence). The DNA for the CDR3 is TGTGCCACCAGCCCTCAACTGACTGGAGACAATGAGCAGTTCTTC. Encoded protein: CATSPQLTGDNEQFF.

V usage is TRBV9 and J usage is TRBJ2-3, with 7 bases aligning to TRBD2. Germline-derived CDR1 and CDR2 are SGDLS and YYNGEE. This CDR3 contains 15 residues. J gave up 7 bases and V 4 bases, and 12 bases lay outside the gene matches. DNA for the CDR3: TGTGCCAGCAGCCCGACTAGCTCGTACATCCATACGCAGTATTTT. Its translation is CASSPTSSYIHTQYF.

In the case of this clonotype: Being one base from a much bigger clone, this may be a read error. The V gene is TRBV7-8, the J gene TRBJ2-7; D is possibly TRBD2 (6 bases). CDR3 length: 16 amino acids. CDR1 and CDR2 from the germline V gene are SGHVS and FQNEAQ. V dropped 2 bases and J dropped 4 bases, with 18 bases sitting between them. CDR3 nucleotides: TGTGCCAGCAGCTTAACTCGACGGGGAGGTTTTTACGAGCAGTACTTC. Protein product: CASSLTRRGGFYEQYF.

About this clonotype: A junction end diverges from the germline sequence, so it may reflect a read error. This chain uses TRBV15 with TRBJ2-7; tentatively, D is TRBD1 or TRBD2 (5 bases each). The CDR3 is 13 amino acids. CDR1 LNHNV and CDR2 YYDKDF come from the germline V gene (reference sequence). CDR3 protein: CTTSREGTSEQYF. The DNA for the CDR3 is TGTACCACCAGCAGAGAAGGGACGAGCGAGCAGTACTTC. The complete variable domain, with remaining parts taken from reference TRBV15 and TRBJ2-7, reads DAMVIQNPRYQVTQFGKPVTLSCSQTLNHNVMYWYQQKSSQAPKLLFHYYDKDFNNEADTPDNFQSRRPNTSFCFLDIRSPGLGDTAMYLCTTSREGTSEQYFGPGTRLTVT.

The count of this clonotype is one. This rearrangement joins TRBV7-2 to TRBJ2-1, with 10 bases lining up with TRBD2. This CDR3 has 15 residues. Trimming removed 3 bases from V and 6 bases from J; junction bases left unmatched: 5. Germline CDR1 SGHTA, CDR2 FQGNSA. Here the CDR3 reads CASSFFASGGNEQFF. CDR3 sequence (DNA): TGTGCCAGCAGCTTTTTTGCTAGCGGGGGCAATGAGCAGTTCTTC.